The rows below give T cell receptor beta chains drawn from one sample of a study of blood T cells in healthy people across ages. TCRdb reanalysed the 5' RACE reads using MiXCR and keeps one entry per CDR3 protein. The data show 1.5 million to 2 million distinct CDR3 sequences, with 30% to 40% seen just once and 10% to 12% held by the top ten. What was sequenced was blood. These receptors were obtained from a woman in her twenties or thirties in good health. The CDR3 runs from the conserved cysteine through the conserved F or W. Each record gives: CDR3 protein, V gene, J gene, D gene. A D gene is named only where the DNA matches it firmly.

CASSVTSAHTGAGELFF	TRBV9	TRBJ2-2	TRBD2
CASSQSLLGDTQYF	TRBV4-1	TRBJ2-3	-
CASSTTWTGTNQPQHF	TRBV27	TRBJ1-5	TRBD1
CASSEGYAGRSYNEQFF	TRBV2	TRBJ2-1	-
CASSLWLAGGSEQYF	TRBV28	-	TRBD2
CASSQSSGINEQFF	TRBV3-1	TRBJ2-1	-
CATSPDRDNQPQHF	TRBV15	TRBJ1-5	TRBD1
CASSSGLEDEQFF	TRBV7-3	TRBJ2-1	-
CASSPAVGLNTEAFF	TRBV18	TRBJ1-1	-
CSAREADRAKETQYF	TRBV20-1	-	-
CASSPNPVAGANVLTF	TRBV7-2	TRBJ2-6	-
CASSYSPGQAYYEQYF	TRBV6-2/TRBV6-3	TRBJ2-7	TRBD1
CASSDPGQGASQPQHF	TRBV2	TRBJ1-5	TRBD1
CASSARELGADTQYF	TRBV7-3	TRBJ2-3	-
CASSLGAWTNTDTQYF	TRBV7-9	TRBJ2-3	-
CSVPGGGGVYNEQFF	TRBV29-1	TRBJ2-1	TRBD2
CASSQEGPGTDQETQYF	TRBV3-1	TRBJ2-5	TRBD1
CASSQYRSYEQYF	TRBV3-1	TRBJ2-7	-
CSARDRSGSDTQYF	TRBV20-1	TRBJ2-3	-
CASSLVGGSDGQYF	TRBV7-9	TRBJ2-5	-
CASSFMGLAHNEQFF	TRBV27	TRBJ2-1	-
CASSPDGNEQFF	TRBV5-1	TRBJ2-1	-
CASSLIAAGLGDNEQFF	TRBV27	TRBJ2-1	TRBD2
CASSHRRDRGYQETQYF	TRBV4-1	TRBJ2-5	TRBD1
CASSIVAGTYEQYF	TRBV11-2	-	-
CASSLEGGYNEQFF	TRBV5-6	TRBJ2-1	-
CASSEVDDQPQHF	TRBV6-1	TRBJ1-5	-
CASSSRGLASETQYF	TRBV7-3	-	-
CASSWDRSNQPQHF	TRBV12-3/TRBV12-4	TRBJ1-5	-
CASQGNYEQYF	TRBV28	TRBJ2-7	-
CSARPDRAPTDTQYF	TRBV20-1	TRBJ2-3	TRBD1
CASSSYRGLAGVETQYF	TRBV5-1	-	TRBD2
CSARVRSTGPQYF	TRBV20-1	TRBJ2-4	-
CASSVGTQGSPLHF	TRBV11-2	TRBJ1-6	-